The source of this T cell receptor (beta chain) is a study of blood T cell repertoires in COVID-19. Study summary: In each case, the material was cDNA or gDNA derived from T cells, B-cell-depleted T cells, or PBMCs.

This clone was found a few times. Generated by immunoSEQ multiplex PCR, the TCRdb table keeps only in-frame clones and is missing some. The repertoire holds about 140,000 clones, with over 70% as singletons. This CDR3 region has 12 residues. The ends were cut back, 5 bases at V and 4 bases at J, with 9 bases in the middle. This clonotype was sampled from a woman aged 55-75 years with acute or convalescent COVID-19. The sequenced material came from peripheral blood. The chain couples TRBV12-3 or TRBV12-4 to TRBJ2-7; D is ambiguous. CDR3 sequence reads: CASSPSRYEQYF. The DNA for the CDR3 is TGTGCCAGCAGTCCGTCTAGATACGAGCAGTACTTC.